This TCR beta chain originates from a study of Graves' ophthalmopathy and Graves' hyperthyroidism. A few counts support this clonotype. Unmatched junction bases numbered 7, after V lost 2 bases and J lost 7 bases. The CDR3 has 14 amino acids. Germline V CDR1 and CDR2: SEHNR, FQNEAQ (reference sequence). TCR beta CDR3 amplification used RNA transcripts. HTBI primers were employed in first-round RT-PCR, then a second-round multiplex PCR followed. TCRdb re-called the multiplex PCR reads with MiXCR, one entry per CDR3 protein. The data show 740,000 or so distinct CDR3 sequences, with approximately 40% seen just once and 40% to 55% held by the top ten.

The TCR sequence derives from an adult man with Graves' ophthalmopathy. What was sequenced was peripheral blood. The V call is TRBV7-9, the J call TRBJ2-7; TRBD1 matches 8 bases. CDR3 sequence: CASSLQGAPREQYF. DNA for the CDR3: TGTGCCAGCAGCTTACAGGGGGCGCCGCGGGAGCAGTACTTC.